The 29 T cell receptor beta chains presented below share a single source sample, sequenced in a study of blood T cells in healthy people across ages. The use of a sample-barcoded 5' primer and a J-beta primer mix characterized a second PCR of about 7 to 12 cycles. MiXCR was run by TCRdb on the 5' RACE reads, yielding one entry per CDR3 protein. Among 1.5 million to 1.8 million distinct CDR3 sequences listed, roughly 43% were seen once. The sequenced material came from blood. The source of these receptors is a young woman in good health.

The J gene is TRBJ1-6, the V gene TRBV7-9; 7 bases are shared with TRBD1. The CDR3 length is 14 residues. CDR1 is SEHNR, CDR2 FQNEAQ, per germline (reference sequence). After removal of 3 bases from V and 7 bases from J, the junction contained 3 bases not matched to a gene. Here the CDR3 DNA reads TGTGCCAGCAGCTTGACAGGGACGAATTCACCCCTCCACTTT. This translates into CASSLTGTNSPLHF. The full variable domain, completed using reference TRBV7-9 and TRBJ1-6, is DTGVSQNPRHKITKRGQNVTFRCDPISEHNRLYWYRQTLGQGPEFLTYFQNEAQLEKSRLLSDRFSAERPKGSFSTLEIQRTEQGDSAMYLCASSLTGTNSPLHFGNGTRLTVT.

This chain connects TRBV7-9 to TRBJ2-3; weak D call: TRBD2 (6 bases). Trimming left V 1 base short and J 2 bases short, with 10 bases between. Germline CDR1 and CDR2: SEHNR and FQNEAQ (reference sequence). The CDR3 length is 15 residues. The CDR3 region is CASSLVGGITDTQYF. CDR3 sequence (DNA): TGTGCCAGCAGCTTAGTCGGGGGAATCACAGATACGCAGTATTTT. The variable domain in full, with the rest retrieved from reference TRBV7-9 and TRBJ2-3, is DTGVSQNPRHKITKRGQNVTFRCDPISEHNRLYWYRQTLGQGPEFLTYFQNEAQLEKSRLLSDRFSAERPKGSFSTLEIQRTEQGDSAMYLCASSLVGGITDTQYFGPGTRLTVL.

The rearrangement uses TRBV7-9 and TRBJ1-2; TRBD1 aligns across 8 bases. CDR3 length: 18 amino acids. Germline lookup yields CDR1 SEHNR and CDR2 FQNEAQ (reference sequence). V lost 5 bases to trimming and J lost 0 bases; unmatched junction nucleotides: 14. The CDR3 here is CASSNGYRGFTANYGYTF. The CDR3, as DNA: TGTGCCAGCAGCAACGGGTACAGGGGGTTTACAGCTAACTATGGCTACACCTTC.

V gene TRBV9 combines with J gene TRBJ1-3, with D possibly being TRBD1 (6 bases). CDR1 SGDLS and CDR2 YYNGEE come from the germline V gene. Trimming removed 0 bases from V and 3 bases from J, with 10 bases in between. CDR3 length equals 15 residues. CDR3 bases: TGTGCCAGCAGCGTAGGTGGGGACATTGGAAACACCATATATTTT. It yields the protein CASSVGGDIGNTIYF.

This chain links TRBV20-1 with TRBJ2-1; 8 bases line up with TRBD2. This CDR3 has 14 residues. The V gene's germline CDR1 is DFQATT and CDR2 SNEGSKA (reference sequence). Trimming removed 6 bases from V and 4 bases from J; junction bases left unmatched: 8. DNA for the CDR3: TGCAGTGCGTCCTCCAGCGGGAGTTACAATGAGCAGTTCTTC. It encodes CSASSSGSYNEQFF.

The V and J genes are TRBV4-1 and TRBJ2-3; the D is unclear. CDR3 length: 14 amino acids. Germline V gene data show CDR1 as MGHRA and CDR2 as YSYEKL. The germline V and J ends were trimmed by 3 bases and 2 bases, with 9 bases remaining between them. The CDR3 DNA sequence: TGCGCCAGCAGCCATGTACTGGACACAGATACGCAGTATTTT. Its translation is CASSHVLDTDTQYF.

The J gene is TRBJ1-6, the V gene TRBV20-1; no firm D call. The V end was cut by 3 bases, the J end by 0 bases, with 12 bases between. From germline, CDR1 is DFQATT and CDR2 SNEGSKA (reference sequence). The CDR3 spans 16 residues. The CDR3, as DNA: TGCAGTGCTAGCGATCGGAGTCGCTCCTATAATTCACCCCTCCACTTT. Translation gives CSASDRSRSYNSPLHF.

The V gene is TRBV29-1, the J gene TRBJ1-1, with 8 bases that match TRBD1. V was pared by 6 bases and J by 0 bases, with 6 bases of the junction left unmatched. The CDR3 sequence is 14 residues long. Per the germline V gene, CDR1 is SQVTM and CDR2 is ANQGSEA. CDR3 sequence: CSVTGQAMNTEAFF. Here the CDR3 DNA reads TGCAGCGTGACGGGACAGGCAATGAACACTGAAGCTTTCTTT.

The table lists this clonotype with a few counts. The chain has TRBV30 and TRBJ1-2; D may be TRBD1 (6 bases). Germline V gene lookup returns CDR1 GTSNPN and CDR2 SVGIG (reference sequence). The V and J ends lost 0 bases and 9 bases respectively, with 14 bases between them. This CDR3 spans 13 amino acids. CDR3 nucleotide sequence: TGTGCCTGGAGTGTGCGGCAGGGGCGCCGCTACACCTTC. Encoded protein: CAWSVRQGRRYTF.

The gene calls are TRBV7-3 and TRBJ2-3, with TRBD1 identical over 7 bases. The germline V gene encodes CDR1 SGHTA and CDR2 FQGTGA. CDR3 length: 14 residues. V trimming: 2 bases; J trimming: 9 bases; junction bases outside the gene matches: 8. The CDR3 reads CASSLDYRGGTQYF. Written as DNA, the CDR3 is TGTGCCAGCAGCTTAGATTACAGGGGCGGCACGCAGTATTTT.

The gene calls are TRBV4-2 and TRBJ2-5; D perhaps matches TRBD1 (7 bases). The CDR3 runs 16 residues. Trimming left V 0 bases short and J 11 bases short, with 22 bases between. From germline, CDR1 is LGHNA and CDR2 YNFKEQ. CDR3 nucleotide sequence: TGTGCCAGCAGCCAAGATTGGGGGACAGAGTTTCGGGAGCAGTACTTC. This gives the protein CASSQDWGTEFREQYF.

The table lists this clonotype with a few counts. The rearrangement joins TRBV28 to TRBJ1-6; 9 bases are shared with TRBD1. V trimming: 6 bases; J trimming: 5 bases; junction bases outside the gene matches: 11. The germline V gene has CDR1 MDHEN and CDR2 SYDVKM. The length of the CDR3 is 17 residues. The CDR3 loop reads CASRGIQGANHNSPLHF. CDR3 in DNA: TGTGCCAGCAGGGGGATACAGGGGGCTAACCATAATTCACCCCTCCACTTT. Complete variable domain (other parts from reference TRBV28 and TRBJ1-6): DVKVTQSSRYLVKRTGEKVFLECVQDMDHENMFWYRQDPGLGLRLIYFSYDVKMKEKGDIPEGYSVSREKKERFSLILESASTNQTSMYLCASRGIQGANHNSPLHFGNGTRLTVT.

This rearrangement joins TRBV12-3 or TRBV12-4 to TRBJ2-3; 15 bases map to TRBD2. CDR3 length: 17 amino acids. V lost 5 bases to trimming and J lost 6 bases; unmatched junction nucleotides: 9. This CDR3 is CASSPWTSGGAWDTQYF. The CDR3 coding sequence is TGTGCCAGCAGTCCCTGGACTAGCGGGGGGGCCTGGGATACGCAGTATTTT.

This clonotype was seen only a few times. V and J are TRBV4-1 and TRBJ1-4; no clear D. V gave up 1 base and J gave up 4 bases, with 16 bases separating them. The CDR3 has 17 residues. CDR1 is MGHRA and CDR2 is YSYEKL in the germline V gene. CDR3 in amino acids: CASSQGPARPYNEKLFF. CDR3 nucleotide sequence: TGCGCCAGCAGCCAAGGTCCCGCCAGGCCCTATAATGAAAAACTGTTTTTT.

There are a few counts of this clonotype. The genes are TRBV7-9 and TRBJ2-1; 10 bases map to TRBD2. The V gene's germline CDR1 is SEHNR and CDR2 FQNEAQ (reference sequence). V gave up 1 base and J gave up 8 bases; unmatched junction bases: 5. The CDR3 contains 15 residues. The CDR3 spells CASSLVLAGADEQFF. CDR3 DNA sequence: TGTGCCAGCAGCTTAGTGCTAGCGGGAGCCGATGAGCAGTTCTTC.

The chain has TRBV7-2 and TRBJ1-5; D is undetermined. Trimming left V 2 bases short and J 4 bases short, with 12 bases between. In germline, CDR1 is SGHTA, CDR2 FQGNSA. The CDR3 totals 15 residues. The CDR3 here is CASSLFGVLNQPQHF. As DNA, the CDR3 is TGTGCCAGCAGCTTATTCGGTGTGTTAAATCAGCCCCAGCATTTT.

The gene calls are TRBV29-1 and TRBJ2-3, with TRBD1 matching over 10 bases. The J segment lost 0 bases and the V segment lost 4 bases, leaving 10 bases of the junction unmatched. The CDR3 length is 17 residues. Germline assignment: CDR1 SQVTM and CDR2 ANQGSEA. The CDR3, as DNA: TGCAGCGTTGGGGGGACAGGGGCCTCATCTAGCACAGATACGCAGTATTTT. This codes for CSVGGTGASSSTDTQYF.

V usage is TRBV12-3 or TRBV12-4 and J usage is TRBJ1-3, with 9 bases identical to TRBD1. V gave up 5 bases and J gave up 3 bases; unmatched junction bases: 8. This CDR3 region has 16 residues. The CDR3 coding sequence is TGTGCCAGCAGTAGACCCGGGACAGGGTTTGGAAACACCATATATTTT. The encoded protein is CASSRPGTGFGNTIYF.

This clonotype was picked up a small number of times. The chain combines TRBV20-1 with TRBJ2-5; D is possibly TRBD2 (6 bases). Per germline, CDR1 DFQATT and CDR2 SNEGSKA (reference sequence). This CDR3 is 12 amino acids long. Deletions cut 3 bases from V and 5 bases from J, with 10 bases between. The CDR3 nucleotides read TGCAGTGCTAGGGACGGGAGCGAGACCCAGTACTTC. Translation gives CSARDGSETQYF.

The chain employs TRBV6-4 and TRBJ1-1; 7 positions agree with TRBD1. The germline CDR1 and CDR2 sequences are MRHNA and SNTAGT. V dropped 2 bases and J dropped 8; count of bases not matched to a gene: 5. The CDR3 covers 13 residues. In nucleotides, the CDR3 is TGTGCCAGCAGTGACAAGGGACAGACAGAAGCTTTCTTT. Its translation: CASSDKGQTEAFF.

V usage is TRBV21-1 and J usage is TRBJ2-1; the table calls TRBD1, which could not be checked here. Judging by the DNA end, TRBJ2-7 fits better; the J call may be wrong. TRBV21-1 is a documented pseudogene. This CDR3 contains 24 residues. In nucleotides, the CDR3 is TGTGCCAGCACCCTCGAAATGACAGGTTGCTCAAAACCTTACCATTTAAGCTCCTACAATGAGCAGTACTTC. Translating it yields CASTLEMTGCSKPYHLSSYNEQYF.

This clonotype was seen a few times. The chain employs TRBV6-6 and TRBJ1-2, with D possibly matching TRBD1 (5 bases). Germline CDR1 reads MNHNY; CDR2 reads SVGAGI (reference sequence). V gave up 2 bases and J gave up 4 bases, with 17 bases separating them. This CDR3 comprises 16 residues. The CDR3, as DNA: TGTGCCAGCAGTTACAGGGTGGGGGGGTCCCGCTATGGCTACACCTTC. Translated: CASSYRVGGSRYGYTF.

This clonotype was seen more than once but under ten times. The chain links TRBV11-2 to TRBJ2-2; D unclear. V lost 3 bases to trimming and J lost 9 bases, with 14 bases between them. Germline CDR1 SGHAT, CDR2 FQNNGV. This CDR3 is 14 amino acids long. Here the CDR3 reads CASSFIVVGRELFF. CDR3 bases: TGTGCCAGCAGCTTTATAGTGGTTGGAAGGGAGCTGTTTTTT.

This clonotype was counted between two and nine times. The chain combines TRBV30 with TRBJ1-5; no clear D. This CDR3 has 14 amino acids. Trimming pared 0 bases from V and 6 bases from J, leaving 12 bases between. Germline assignment: CDR1 GTSNPN and CDR2 SVGIG (reference sequence). The CDR3, as DNA: TGTGCCTGGAGTGTACTGAAGGGAAGTCAGCCCCAGCATTTT. Encoded protein: CAWSVLKGSQPQHF.

The V and J genes are TRBV4-1 and TRBJ2-3; tentative D call: TRBD2 (6 bases). The CDR3 loop spans 16 amino acids. CDR1 is MGHRA, CDR2 YSYEKL, per germline. Trimming left V 1 base short and J 0 bases short, with 11 bases between. DNA of the CDR3: TGCGCCAGCAGCCAAGGGCCGGCGGGGAGCACAGATACGCAGTATTTT. Its protein is CASSQGPAGSTDTQYF.

The sample holds many counts of this clonotype. The chain employs TRBV10-3 and TRBJ2-1, with 8 bases fitting TRBD2. Unmatched junction bases numbered 9, after V lost 6 bases and J lost 8 bases. This CDR3 comprises 14 residues. Germline CDR1 and CDR2: ENHRY and SYGVKD. The CDR3 is CAISRTSWDDEQFF. CDR3 in DNA: TGTGCCATCAGCCGGACTAGCTGGGACGATGAGCAGTTCTTC.

As to this clonotype: A much larger clone is a single base away; this may be a read error. This sequence joins TRBV9 and TRBJ2-1, with 10 nucleotides matching TRBD2. The CDR3 loop spans 15 amino acids. CDR1 and CDR2 (germline): SGDLS, YYNGEE. The CDR3: CASNVTSGKLNEQFF. CDR3 sequence (DNA): TGTGCCAGCAACGTAACTAGCGGGAAACTCAATGAGCAGTTCTTC.

The chain employs TRBV7-8 and TRBJ1-6; D uncertain. The ends were cut back, 3 bases at V and 10 bases at J, with 16 bases in the middle. CDR1 and CDR2 (germline): SGHVS, FQNEAQ. The CDR3 consists of 15 residues. This CDR3 reads CASSFWTGKYSPLHF. The CDR3 nucleotides are TGTGCCAGCAGCTTCTGGACGGGGAAGTACTCACCCCTCCACTTT.

A few counts support this clonotype. The chain joins TRBV28 to TRBJ1-2, with D hard to call. Germline V CDR1 and CDR2: MDHEN, SYDVKM. V was clipped by 5 bases and J by 7 bases, with 11 bases between them. The CDR3 runs 12 residues. As DNA, the CDR3 is TGTGCCAGCAGTCCGCACAACGTTGGCTACACCTTC. It specifies CASSPHNVGYTF.